This TCR beta chain was profiled in a study of T cell responses to AZD1222 COVID-19 vaccine. As for the study in general: Timing groups of about 4 and about 12 weeks for second doses were pooled. Whole-study results and caveats: Recipients of AZD1222 seropositive at baseline numbered only 6 or 7. There were mostly white British donors and more females than males, and clonal diversity was possibly underestimated.

The V gene end was trimmed by 0 bases and the J gene end by 3 bases; junction bases not matched to a gene: 6. This CDR3 is 16 amino acids long. Germline lookup yields CDR1 SGHNT and CDR2 YYREEE (reference sequence). Measured with immunoSEQ multiplex PCR; TCRdb has only the in-frame clones, and not every one. This repertoire shows some 80,000 clones, 90% found once; its top ten account for 5.2%. For this clone: Its matching antigen is unknown.

The sequence came from an adult in good health. V usage is TRBV5-4 and J usage is TRBJ1-3; 7 positions agree with TRBD1. The sequencing used peripheral blood, collected on day 0 of AZD1222 vaccination. In DNA form, the CDR3 reads TGTGCCAGCAGCTTGGGGCTGCCAGGGGGTGGAAACACCATATATTTT. Translation gives CASSLGLPGGGNTIYF.